This T cell receptor (gamma chain) was retrieved from a study of gamma-delta T cells after stem cell transplantation. CDR3 size: 15 residues. Germline trimming cut 0 bases from V and 5 bases from J; bases unmatched to any gene: 10. Germline CDR1 reads GITISATS; CDR2 reads ISYDGTV (reference sequence). Only a few counts were recorded for this clone. Other DNA sequences in this specimen translate into the identical CDR3. With CATT, TCRdb re-called clones from the RT-PCR reads. This table holds about 2,300 gamma-chain clones, approximately 6.6% found once. The chain couples TRGV9 to TRGJ1 or TRGJ2. No J gene was available from TCRdb, and it was assigned here by a germline match of the DNA. Sequencing was done on a sample of gamma-delta T cells. This TCR was sampled from a human donor. It is not recorded whose cells these are; they may come from a transplant donor. CDR3 coding DNA: TGTGCCTTGTGGGAGGTGTTGGGTTCTAATTATAAGAAACTCTTT. Amino acids: CALWEVLGSNYKKLF.